Sequencing of this T cell receptor (beta chain) was carried out in a study of Ad26.COV2.S vaccination and SARS-CoV-2 variants. CDR1 and CDR2 from the germline V gene are LGHDT and YNNKEL (reference sequence). This CDR3 has 17 residues. Trimming removed 6 bases from V and 7 bases from J; junction bases left unmatched: 13. Libraries were prepared by immunoSEQ multiplex PCR; TCRdb keeps only in-frame clonotypes and omits some of them. In the table there are 350,000 to 450,000 clones, under 95% of which are singletons. The TCR comes from a human donor who had recovered from COVID-19. The specimen was peripheral blood, collected after recovery from COVID-19. This chain connects TRBV3-1 (or the pseudogene TRBV3-2) to TRBJ2-1, with TRBD2 matching 12 bases. For the CDR3, the DNA is TGTGCCAGCAGTTTCTCTAGCGGGGGGGCCCCGAGGAATGAGCAGTTCTTC. Translated: CASSFSSGGAPRNEQFF.